This T cell receptor beta chain was sequenced for a study of blood T cells in healthy people across ages. Overall study results and limits: A strong correlation between TCR beta diversity and naive T cell percentage was seen.

Each donor's blood draw was around 10 milliliters of peripheral blood. Primed by a sample-barcoded 5' primer and a J-beta primer mix, a second PCR proceeded for about 6 to 11 cycles. Each CDR3 protein is one row after TCRdb ran MiXCR on the 5' RACE reads. The sample lists 1.5 million to 2 million distinct CDR3 sequences, 28% occurring once. This clonotype was seen a few times. Its matching antigen is unknown. Germline CDR1 and CDR2: SGDLS and YYNGEE. Trimming removed 2 bases at V and 0 bases at J, with 12 bases between. This CDR3 comprises 16 residues. This clonotype was obtained from a woman in her 30s in good health. Sequencing was performed on blood. The rearrangement links TRBV9 to TRBJ1-5, with D maybe TRBD1 (5 bases). The DNA for the CDR3 is TGTGCCAGCAGCGTGGGACGGAAGATTAGCAATCAGCCCCAGCATTTT. The encoded protein is CASSVGRKISNQPQHF.